The clone carrying this T cell receptor (beta chain) came up many times. The antigen is unknown. The TCRbeta library incorporated unique molecular identifiers. TCRdb reprocessed the PCR reads via MiXCR and lists one record per CDR3 protein. The table records about 1,000,000 distinct CDR3 sequences, 25% to 30% of them present only once. This sample is drawn from a study of T-cell reconstitution after alpha-beta-depleted transplantation in children. Study-wide results and caveats: It was newly produced T cells that mostly accounted for T-cell counts and diversity one year after transplant. Surviving recipient T cells and thymic progenitors produced the high day-60 TCRbeta diversity seen in some patients. After transplant, at about two months, alpha-beta T cells were reportedly derived from several hundred expanded graft clones.

The CDR3 has 14 residues. CDR1 is SGHTA and CDR2 is FQGNSA in the germline V gene. V lost 5 bases, J lost 7 bases, and 18 bases lay in between. The chain recombines TRBV7-2 with TRBJ2-7; a weak D match, TRBD2 (5 bases). This specimen was PBMCs, mostly from graft donor cells, taken 360 days after TCRalphabeta/CD19-depleted stem cell transplant. This clonotype was sampled from a boy less than two years old who had a stem cell transplant for SCID, so the T cells may come from the graft donor. CDR3 amino acids: CASSPGMTTREQYF. In nucleotides, the CDR3 is TGTGCCAGCAGCCCCGGGATGACGACGAGAGAGCAGTACTTC.